This TCR beta chain was identified in a study of Ad26.COV2.S vaccination and SARS-CoV-2 variants (dated by TCRdb to about 2021). For context, the study as a whole: Donors in the vaccine arm were drawn from COV1001, a phase I-IIa trial of Ad26.COV2.S in healthy adults that was multicentre, randomized, double-blind and placebo-controlled. The specificity and breadth of SARS-CoV-2-reactive T cell receptors after Ad26.COV2.S vaccination were assessed by TCRbeta repertoire sequencing. Trial participants were randomized into five groups of five: low-dose or high-dose Ad26.COV2.S given once or twice, or placebo on both occasions. Blinding of investigators to trial group allocation was maintained during experiments and outcome assessment. The TCR-sequenced set comprised about 32 samples: approximately 20 Ad26.COV2.S vaccine recipients, 5 placebo recipients and 8 SARS-CoV-2 convalescent individuals. Ad26.COV2.S was administered intramuscularly at a dose of 5x10^10 or 1x10^11 viral particles, either as one shot or as two shots given 56 days apart.

Taken with the paper, the label for treatment or condition translates to: approximately 18 received Ad26.COV2.S at low or high dose, single or two shots; about 5 received placebo; per-sample allocation not given. Repertoires of vaccine and placebo recipients were sequenced from samples taken on day 63 after the first injection. Cohort 1b enrolled about two dozen adults aged 18-55 years at a single site in Boston, USA, between 29 July and 7 August 2020. As a vaccine, Ad26.COV2.S was a replication-incompetent adenovirus type 26 vector that expressed a prefusion-stabilized SARS-CoV-2 spike protein derived from the original Wuhan strain. Paper-wide results and their limitations: The study was not powered for comparison of responses between vaccine doses or regimens. Vaccine and placebo recipients had comparable non-spike TCR breadth, which fits with the vaccine containing only spike. After vaccination, substantial breadth of spike-specific CD8+ and CD4+ T cell responses was reported. Ad26.COV2.S recipients had higher spike-specific TCR breadth than placebo recipients (P = 0.0014). It was noted by the authors that total T cell responses may have been underestimated by the TCR breadth and depth analyses.

TCRbeta CDR3 regions were sequenced with the immunoSEQ Assay. After extraction, genomic DNA underwent amplification by bias-controlled multiplex PCR, followed by high-throughput sequencing. As for the original processing: To quantify the absolute abundance of every unique TCRbeta CDR3 region, sequences were collapsed and filtered. T cell fraction was estimated by normalizing TCRbeta template counts to usable DNA, which was measured by amplifying reference genes present in all nucleated cells. Repertoire TCRs were annotated as SARS-CoV-2-specific when V gene, CDR3 amino acid sequence and J gene were exactly matched to a known reactive TCR set. The reference SARS-CoV-2 TCR set was derived from MIRA and filtered for enrichment in COVID-19-positive ImmuneCODE repertoires, a step that removed public or cross-reactive TCRs. Using the MIRA antigens, annotated TCRs were further analysed by specific ORF or by position within an ORF. Depth was the summed frequency of annotated unique rearrangements, while breadth was defined as annotated unique rearrangements over total unique productive rearrangements. Two-sided Wilcoxon rank-sum tests were used to compare TCR breadth between groups. This immuneACCESS table, as held by TCRdb, lists in-frame sequences with V and J called but not all clones. Of the missing ones, under half trace to an unresolved V gene in checked studies; the others have no known cause. The V and J calls and clone size were taken over from that table, and D and trimming were inferred from the DNA. The sample contains some 250,000 clones, roughly 90% of them found a single time. The ten largest clones take up around 11% of the sample.

CDR1 SGHAT and CDR2 FQNNGV were looked up in the germline V gene. Trimmed from V: 1 base; trimmed from J: 5 bases; junction bases lacking a gene match: 3. The CDR3 spans 15 residues, from the cysteine through the phenylalanine. The DNA shown is the 45-base CDR3, in frame from base 1. In regard to this clone: The antigen it recognizes is unknown. The sample holds no much larger clone one base away, and base qualities are not on file.

The V gene is TRBV11-2 and the J gene is TRBJ2-2; TRBD1 lines up with 8 middle nucleotides. The material sequenced was peripheral blood, taken in a trial of Ad26.COV2.S vaccine versus placebo. The clonotype comes from a person between 18 and 65 years old who received the Ad26.COV2.S COVID-19 vaccine or a placebo. The DNA sequence follows: TGTGCCAGCAGCTTAGGGGACAGGTTTACCGGGGAGCTGTTTTTT. It translates to CASSLGDRFTGELFF.